This TCR beta chain emerged from a study of T-cell memory formation after mild COVID-19. Study background: Largely, TCR clusters stayed within a single donor. Study-wide results and caveats: Balance between CD4 and CD8 was seen in clones contracting day 15 to 85, and a CD4+ lean was seen in later expanders.

TCRdb re-called the 5' RACE reads with MiXCR, one entry per CDR3 protein. The sample consists of approximately 210,000 distinct CDR3 sequences, approximately 10% of them appearing once. With regard to this clonotype: Its target is not known.

Germline CDR1 reads SGHTA; CDR2 reads FQGNSA. V lost 5 bases, J lost 8 bases, and 15 bases lay in between. The CDR3 has 13 residues. The sequencing input was PBMCs or a T cell subset sorted from them (not recorded which). This receptor was obtained from a man aged 18 to 30 who had mild COVID-19 (a few samples of this study predate the infection). Cell type and time point are not known. The chain carries TRBV7-2 and TRBJ1-2; D not resolved. CDR3 loop: CASSPRQAAGYTF. CDR3 bases: TGTGCCAGCAGCCCTCGGCAGGCGGCGGGCTACACCTTC.